The clone carrying this TCR beta chain was recorded many times. The source of the sample is a study of T cells in Graves' hyperthyroidism and ophthalmopathy. V gave up 3 bases and J gave up 3 bases, with 9 bases separating them. CDR3 length: 14 residues. Amplification targeted TCR beta CDR3 regions from RNA transcripts. Using the HTBI primer set, a first-round RT-PCR was run on the TCR CDR3. TCRdb processed the multiplex PCR reads anew with MiXCR; each CDR3 protein has one entry. The sample has around 300,000 distinct CDR3 sequences, about 15% seen once. This TCR came from a woman in her twenties or thirties with Graves' hyperthyroidism. The V gene is TRBV12-3 or TRBV12-4, the J gene TRBJ1-3, with unresolved D. Sequencing used blood. For the CDR3, the DNA is TGTGCCAGCAGTTTTGGGCGACGTGGAAACACCATATATTTT. Protein product: CASSFGRRGNTIYF.